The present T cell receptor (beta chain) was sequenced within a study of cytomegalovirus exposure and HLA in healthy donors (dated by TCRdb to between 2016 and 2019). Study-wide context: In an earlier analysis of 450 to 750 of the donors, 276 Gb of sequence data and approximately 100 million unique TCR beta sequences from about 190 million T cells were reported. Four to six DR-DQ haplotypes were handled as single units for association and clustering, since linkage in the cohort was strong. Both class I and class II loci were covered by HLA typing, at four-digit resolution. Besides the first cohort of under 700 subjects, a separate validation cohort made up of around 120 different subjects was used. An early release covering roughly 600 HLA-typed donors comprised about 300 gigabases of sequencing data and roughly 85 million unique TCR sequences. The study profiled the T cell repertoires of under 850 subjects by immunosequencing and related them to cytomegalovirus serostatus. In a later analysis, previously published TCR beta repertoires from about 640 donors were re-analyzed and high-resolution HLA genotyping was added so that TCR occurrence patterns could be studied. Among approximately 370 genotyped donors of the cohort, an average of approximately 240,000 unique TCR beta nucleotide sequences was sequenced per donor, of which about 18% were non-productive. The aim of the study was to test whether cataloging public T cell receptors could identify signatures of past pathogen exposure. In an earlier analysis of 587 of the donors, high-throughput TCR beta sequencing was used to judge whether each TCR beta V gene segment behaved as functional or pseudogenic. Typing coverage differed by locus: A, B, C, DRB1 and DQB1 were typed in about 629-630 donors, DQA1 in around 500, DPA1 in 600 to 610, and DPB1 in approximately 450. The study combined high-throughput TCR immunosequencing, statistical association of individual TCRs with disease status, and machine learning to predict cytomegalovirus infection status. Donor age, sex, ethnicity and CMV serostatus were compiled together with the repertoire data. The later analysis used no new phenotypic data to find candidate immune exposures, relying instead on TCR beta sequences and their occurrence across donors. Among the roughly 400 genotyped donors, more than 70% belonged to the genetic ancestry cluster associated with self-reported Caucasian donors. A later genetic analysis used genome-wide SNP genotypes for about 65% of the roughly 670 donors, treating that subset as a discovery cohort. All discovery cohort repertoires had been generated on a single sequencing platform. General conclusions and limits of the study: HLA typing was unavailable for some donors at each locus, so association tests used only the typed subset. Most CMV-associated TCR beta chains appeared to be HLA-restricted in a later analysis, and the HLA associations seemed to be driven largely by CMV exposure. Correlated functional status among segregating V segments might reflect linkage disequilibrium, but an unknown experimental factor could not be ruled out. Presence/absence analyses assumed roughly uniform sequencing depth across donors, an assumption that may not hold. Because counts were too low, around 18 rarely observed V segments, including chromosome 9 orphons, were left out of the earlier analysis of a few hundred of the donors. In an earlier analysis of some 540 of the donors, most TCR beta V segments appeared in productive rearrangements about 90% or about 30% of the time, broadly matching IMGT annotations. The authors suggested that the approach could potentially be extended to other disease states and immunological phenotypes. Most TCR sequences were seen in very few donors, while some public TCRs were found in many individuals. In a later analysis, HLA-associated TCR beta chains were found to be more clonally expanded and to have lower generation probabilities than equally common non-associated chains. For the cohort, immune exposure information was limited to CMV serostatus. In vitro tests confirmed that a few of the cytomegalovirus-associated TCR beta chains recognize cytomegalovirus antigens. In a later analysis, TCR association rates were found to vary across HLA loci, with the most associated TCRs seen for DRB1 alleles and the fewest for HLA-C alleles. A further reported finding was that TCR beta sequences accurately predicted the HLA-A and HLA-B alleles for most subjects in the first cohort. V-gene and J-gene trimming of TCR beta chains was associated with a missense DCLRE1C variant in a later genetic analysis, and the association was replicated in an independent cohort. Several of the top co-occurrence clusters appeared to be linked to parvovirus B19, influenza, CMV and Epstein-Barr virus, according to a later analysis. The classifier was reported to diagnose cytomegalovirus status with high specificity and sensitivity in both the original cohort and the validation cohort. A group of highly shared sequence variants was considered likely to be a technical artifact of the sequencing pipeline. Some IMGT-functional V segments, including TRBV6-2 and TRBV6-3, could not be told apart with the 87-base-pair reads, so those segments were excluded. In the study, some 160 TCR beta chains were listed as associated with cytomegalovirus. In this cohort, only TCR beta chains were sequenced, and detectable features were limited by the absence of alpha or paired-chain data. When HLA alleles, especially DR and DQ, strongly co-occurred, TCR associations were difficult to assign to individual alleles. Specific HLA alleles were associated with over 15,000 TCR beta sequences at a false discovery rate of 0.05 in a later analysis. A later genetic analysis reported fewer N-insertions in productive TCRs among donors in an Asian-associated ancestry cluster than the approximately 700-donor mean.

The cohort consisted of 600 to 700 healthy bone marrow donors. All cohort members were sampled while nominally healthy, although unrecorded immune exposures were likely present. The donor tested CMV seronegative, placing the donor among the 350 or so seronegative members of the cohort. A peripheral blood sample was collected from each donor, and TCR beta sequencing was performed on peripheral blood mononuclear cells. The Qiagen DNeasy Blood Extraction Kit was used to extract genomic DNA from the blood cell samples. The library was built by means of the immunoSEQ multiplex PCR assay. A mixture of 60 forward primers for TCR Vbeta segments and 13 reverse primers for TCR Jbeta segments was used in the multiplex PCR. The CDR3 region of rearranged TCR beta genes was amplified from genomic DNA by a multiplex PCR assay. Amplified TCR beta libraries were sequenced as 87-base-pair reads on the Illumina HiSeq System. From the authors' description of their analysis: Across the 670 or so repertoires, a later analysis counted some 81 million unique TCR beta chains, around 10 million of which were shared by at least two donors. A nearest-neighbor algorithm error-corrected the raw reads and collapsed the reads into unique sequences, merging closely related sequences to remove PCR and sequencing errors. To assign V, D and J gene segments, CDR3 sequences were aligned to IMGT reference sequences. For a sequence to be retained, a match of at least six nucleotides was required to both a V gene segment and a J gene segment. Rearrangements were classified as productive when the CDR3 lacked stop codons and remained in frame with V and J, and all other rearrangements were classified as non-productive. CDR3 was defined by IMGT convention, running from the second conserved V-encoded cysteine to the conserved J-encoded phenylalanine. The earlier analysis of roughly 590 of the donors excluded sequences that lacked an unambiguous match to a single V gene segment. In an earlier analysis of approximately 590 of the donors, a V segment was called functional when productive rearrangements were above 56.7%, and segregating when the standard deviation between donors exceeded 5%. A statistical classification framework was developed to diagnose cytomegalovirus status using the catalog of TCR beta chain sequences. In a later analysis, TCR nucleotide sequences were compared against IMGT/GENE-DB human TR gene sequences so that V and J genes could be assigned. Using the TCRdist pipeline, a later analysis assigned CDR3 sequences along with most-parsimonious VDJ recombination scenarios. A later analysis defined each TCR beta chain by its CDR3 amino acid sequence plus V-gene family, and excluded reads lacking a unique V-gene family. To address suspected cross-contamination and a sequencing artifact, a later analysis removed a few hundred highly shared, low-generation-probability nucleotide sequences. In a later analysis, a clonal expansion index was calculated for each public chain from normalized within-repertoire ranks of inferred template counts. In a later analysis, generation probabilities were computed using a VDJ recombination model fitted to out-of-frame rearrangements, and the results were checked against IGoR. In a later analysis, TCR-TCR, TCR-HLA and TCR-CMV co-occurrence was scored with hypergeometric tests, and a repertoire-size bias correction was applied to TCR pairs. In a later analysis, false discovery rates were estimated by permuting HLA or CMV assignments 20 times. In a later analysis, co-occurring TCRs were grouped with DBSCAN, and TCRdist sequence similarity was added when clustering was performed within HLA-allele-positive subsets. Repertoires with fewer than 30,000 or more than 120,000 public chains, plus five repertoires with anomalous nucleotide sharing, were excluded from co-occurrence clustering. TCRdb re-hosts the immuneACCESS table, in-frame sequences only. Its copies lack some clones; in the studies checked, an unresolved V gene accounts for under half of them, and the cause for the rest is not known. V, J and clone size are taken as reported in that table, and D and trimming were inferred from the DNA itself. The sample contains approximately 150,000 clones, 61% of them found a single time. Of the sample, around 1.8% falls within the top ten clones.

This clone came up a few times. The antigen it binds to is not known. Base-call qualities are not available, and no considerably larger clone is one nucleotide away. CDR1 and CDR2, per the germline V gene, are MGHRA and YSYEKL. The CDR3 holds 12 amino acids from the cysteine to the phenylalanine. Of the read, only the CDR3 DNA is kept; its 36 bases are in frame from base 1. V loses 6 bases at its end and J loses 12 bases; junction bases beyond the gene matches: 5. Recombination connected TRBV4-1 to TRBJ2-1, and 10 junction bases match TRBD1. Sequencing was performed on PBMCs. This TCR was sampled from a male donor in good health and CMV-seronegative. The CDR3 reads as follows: CASRQTGGLQFF. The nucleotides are TGCGCCAGCAGACAGACAGGGGGCCTGCAGTTCTTC.